The 11 T cell receptor beta chains reported below all come from one sample, sequenced in a study of regulatory T cells in long-lasting Graves disease. The time point is: newly diagnosed GD, antithyroid drugs for less than 3 months. The TCR library used RNA extracted from PBMCs. Building of the TCR beta libraries involved iRepertoire HTBI primers and Arm-PCR of CDR3 regions. TCRdb analysed the multiplex PCR reads with MiXCR anew, one entry per CDR3 protein. The sample has around 450,000 distinct CDR3 sequences; around 16% are singletons. A further study also used this sample, focusing on T cells in Graves' hyperthyroidism and ophthalmopathy.

The input for sequencing was peripheral blood mononuclear cells (PBMCs), taken at new diagnosis, from a patient treated with antithyroid drugs. Source of these receptors: a man aged 40-49 years with Graves disease.

The chain recombines TRBV27 with TRBJ2-1; 16 bases are shared with TRBD2. Trimming cost V 3 bases and J 3 bases; bases outside gene matches: 5. This CDR3 has 18 amino acids. CDR1 and CDR2 from the germline V gene are MNHEY and SMNVEV (reference sequence). CDR3 sequence: CASSFGTSGRAYYNEQFF. The CDR3 DNA is TGTGCCAGCAGTTTCGGGACTAGCGGGAGGGCCTACTACAATGAGCAGTTCTTC.

This clonotype has more than one count but fewer than ten. The genes are TRBV12-3 or TRBV12-4 and TRBJ1-3; no clear D gene. This CDR3 contains 15 residues. Trimming left V 2 bases short and J 0 bases short, with 8 bases between. As DNA, the CDR3 is TGTGCCAGCAGTTTATTGGGGATCTCTGGAAACACCATATATTTT. It yields the protein CASSLLGISGNTIYF.

V and J are TRBV2 and TRBJ1-6; no clear D gene. The CDR3 spans 13 residues. The V gene lost 6 bases and the J gene lost 7 bases, with 10 bases spanning the gap. The germline V gene has CDR1 SNHLY and CDR2 FYNNEI. CDR3 amino acids: CASRVGPNSPLHF. The CDR3, as DNA: TGTGCCAGCAGAGTCGGCCCCAATTCACCCCTCCACTTT. Together with reference TRBV2 and TRBJ1-6, the CDR3 gives the full variable domain: EPEVTQTPSHQVTQMGQEVILRCVPISNHLYFYWYRQILGQKVEFLVSFYNNEISEKSEIFDDQFSVERPDGSNFTLKIRSTKLEDSAMYFCASRVGPNSPLHFGNGTRLTVT.

This clonotype was seen repeatedly, ten times or more. The chain carries TRBV5-1 and TRBJ2-3, with D possibly matching TRBD2 (6 bases). V lost 4 bases to trimming and J lost 6 bases, with 15 bases between them. The CDR3 sequence is 14 residues long. Per the germline V gene, CDR1 is SGHRS and CDR2 is YFSETQ. As DNA, the CDR3 is TGCGCCAGCAGCCACGGGACTCCTCTGGATACGCAGTATTTT. It translates to CASSHGTPLDTQYF.

Notes on this clonotype: No conserved phenylalanine or tryptophan is present at the end of the CDR3, so a read error is the likely explanation. The rearrangement uses TRBV29-1 and TRBJ2-7; TRBD2 is a possible D gene (5 bases). This CDR3 is 11 amino acids long. Trimming cost V 7 bases and J 5 bases, with 12 bases left between them. Germline V gene lookup returns CDR1 SQVTM and CDR2 ANQGSEA. This CDR3 is CSGGWSNEQYL. In DNA form, the CDR3 reads TGCAGCGGAGGGTGGAGTAACGAGCAGTACCTC.

This clonotype appeared a few times. The rearrangement uses TRBV29-1 and TRBJ1-1; possibly TRBD1 for D (5 bases). The ends were cut back, 7 bases at V and 4 bases at J, with 16 bases in the middle. CDR1 is SQVTM, CDR2 ANQGSEA, per germline. The CDR3 consists of 13 residues. As DNA, the CDR3 is TGCAGCGCCGGACAAAACTACCGCACTGAAGCTTTCTTT. As protein: CSAGQNYRTEAFF. Using reference TRBV29-1 and TRBJ1-1 for the parts outside the CDR3, the full variable domain is SAVISQKPSRDICQRGTSLTIQCQVDSQVTMMFWYRQQPGQSLTLIATANQGSEATYESGFVIDKFPISRPNLTFSTLTVSNMSPEDSSIYLCSAGQNYRTEAFFGQGTRLTVV.

This chain joins TRBV20-1 and TRBJ2-1; 12 bases line up with TRBD2. This CDR3 has 14 amino acids. With V trimmed by 3 bases and J by 6 bases, 3 bases remained unmatched. Germline V gene lookup returns CDR1 DFQATT and CDR2 SNEGSKA (reference sequence). CDR3 nucleotides: TGCAGTGCTAGGCTAGCGGGAGGGATCAATGAGCAGTTCTTC. It is translated as CSARLAGGINEQFF.

J is TRBJ2-7 and V is TRBV5-1; D remains unclear. Deletions cut 0 bases from V and 5 bases from J, with 12 bases between. Germline CDR1 reads SGHRS; CDR2 reads YFSETQ. The CDR3 has 14 residues. The CDR3 DNA reads TGCGCCAGCAGCTTGGAACCCCTCAGTGACGAGCAGTACTTC. Protein: CASSLEPLSDEQYF. The full variable domain, rest sourced from reference TRBV5-1 and TRBJ2-7, is KAGVTQTPRYLIKTRGQQVTLSCSPISGHRSVSWYQQTPGQGLQFLFEYFSETQRNKGNFPGRFSGRQFSNSRSEMNVSTLELGDSALYLCASSLEPLSDEQYFGPGTRLTVT.

The V and J genes are TRBV2 and TRBJ2-2; 14 bases match TRBD2. Germline-derived CDR1 and CDR2 are SNHLY and FYNNEI. The J segment lost 8 bases and the V segment lost 3 bases, leaving 2 bases of the junction unmatched. This CDR3 has 15 residues. The DNA of the CDR3 is TGTGCCAGCAGTGAGGGACTAGCGGGAGTGGGGGAGCTGTTTTTT. This translates into CASSEGLAGVGELFF.

This sequence joins TRBV3-1 and TRBJ2-3; the D is unclear. The J call may be wrong; the DNA end is better matched by TRBJ2-1. The CDR3 consists of 12 residues. Looked up from germline, CDR1 is LGHDT and CDR2 is YNNKEL (reference sequence). CDR3 coding DNA: TGTGCCAGCAGCCCCGGCACGGCTGAGCAGTTCTTC. Translation gives CASSPGTAEQFF.

This clonotype was recorded at least ten times. The V gene is TRBV27, the J gene TRBJ2-1, with 9 positions matching TRBD2. The germline CDR1 and CDR2 sequences are MNHEY and SMNVEV (reference sequence). The CDR3 totals 13 residues. With V trimmed by 3 bases and J by 9 bases, 3 bases remained unmatched. The CDR3 loop is CASSLTSGAEQFF. The CDR3 DNA is TGTGCCAGCAGTTTGACTAGCGGAGCTGAGCAGTTCTTC.